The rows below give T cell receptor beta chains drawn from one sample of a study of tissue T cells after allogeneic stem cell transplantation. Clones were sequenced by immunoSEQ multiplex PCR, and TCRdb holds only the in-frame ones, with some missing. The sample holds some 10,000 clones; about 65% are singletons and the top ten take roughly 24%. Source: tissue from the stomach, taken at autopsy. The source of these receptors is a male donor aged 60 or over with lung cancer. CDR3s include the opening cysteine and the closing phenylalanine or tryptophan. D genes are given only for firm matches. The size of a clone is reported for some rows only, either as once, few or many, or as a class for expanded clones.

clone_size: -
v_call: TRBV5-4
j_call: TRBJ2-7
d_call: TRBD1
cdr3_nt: TGTGCCAGCAGCTTGGAGGGGACAGTTTCCTACGAGCAGTACTTC
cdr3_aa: CASSLEGTVSYEQYF

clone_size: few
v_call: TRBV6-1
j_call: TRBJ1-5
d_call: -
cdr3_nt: TGTGCCAGCAGCGGACAGCCGACAGCCCAGCATTTT
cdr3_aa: CASSGQPTAQHF

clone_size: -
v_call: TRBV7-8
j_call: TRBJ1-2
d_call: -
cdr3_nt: TGTGCCAGCAGCTTAGGGACAGTGGTTGGCTACACCTTC
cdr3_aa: CASSLGTVVGYTF

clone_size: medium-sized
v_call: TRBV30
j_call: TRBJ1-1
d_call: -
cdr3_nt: TGTGCCTGGAAACTCCTGGCCATGAACACTGAAGCTTTCTTT
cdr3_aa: CAWKLLAMNTEAFF

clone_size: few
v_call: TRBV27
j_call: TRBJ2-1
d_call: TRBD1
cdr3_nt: TGTGCCAGCAGGAAAGGACAGGGGACCTACAATGAGCAGTTCTTC
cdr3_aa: CASRKGQGTYNEQFF

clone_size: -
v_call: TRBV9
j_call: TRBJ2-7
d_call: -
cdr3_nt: TGTGCCAGCAGCGTAGGCCACAGAGGAGAATCCTACGAGCAGTACTTC
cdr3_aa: CASSVGHRGESYEQYF

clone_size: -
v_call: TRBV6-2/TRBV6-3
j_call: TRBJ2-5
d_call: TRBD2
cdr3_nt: TGTGCCAGCAGTTACGGTGGCGGGAGTAGCCAAGAGACCCAGTACTTC
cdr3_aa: CASSYGGGSSQETQYF

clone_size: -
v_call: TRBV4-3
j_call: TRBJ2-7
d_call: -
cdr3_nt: TGCGCCAGCAGCCATTCCCGTACCTCCTACGAGCAGTACTTC
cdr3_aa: CASSHSRTSYEQYF

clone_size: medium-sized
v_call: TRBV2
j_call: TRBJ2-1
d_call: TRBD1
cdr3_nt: TGTGCCAGCCGACAGGGGGATCGGTCACCCGAGTTCTTC
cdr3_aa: CASRQGDRSPEFF

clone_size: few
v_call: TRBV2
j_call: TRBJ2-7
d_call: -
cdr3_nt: TGTGCCAGCAGTGGGGGGGGCAGGTACGAGCAGTACTTC
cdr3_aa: CASSGGGRYEQYF

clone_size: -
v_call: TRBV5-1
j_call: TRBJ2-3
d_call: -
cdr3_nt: TGCGCCAGCAGCTTGGATGGGGGAGCCAACACAGATACGCAGTATTTT
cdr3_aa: CASSLDGGANTDTQYF

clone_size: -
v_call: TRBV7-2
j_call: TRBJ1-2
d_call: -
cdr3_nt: TGTGCCAGCAGCGCCCGGGGGGGGGCTAACTATGGCTACACCTTC
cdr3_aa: CASSARGGANYGYTF

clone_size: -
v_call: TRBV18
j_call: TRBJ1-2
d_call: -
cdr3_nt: TGTGCCAGCTCACCAAGTAGGGAAGATGGCTACACCTTC
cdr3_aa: CASSPSREDGYTF

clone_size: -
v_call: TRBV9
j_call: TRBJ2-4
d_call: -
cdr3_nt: TGTGCCAGCAGCGTAGAGGGGAAAAACATTCAGTACTTC
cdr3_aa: CASSVEGKNIQYF

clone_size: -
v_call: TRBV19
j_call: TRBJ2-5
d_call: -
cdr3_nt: TGTGCCAGTAGTATGAATGGCGGGACAGTACAAGAGACCCAGTACTTC
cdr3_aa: CASSMNGGTVQETQYF

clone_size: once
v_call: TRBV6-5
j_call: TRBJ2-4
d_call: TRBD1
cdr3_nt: TGTGCCAGCAGTTCCGGGACAGGGGAAGGAAACATTCAGTACTTC
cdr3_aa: CASSSGTGEGNIQYF

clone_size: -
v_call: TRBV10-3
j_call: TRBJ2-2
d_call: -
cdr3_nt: TGTGCCATCAGTGAGCCAGGGAGCACCGGGGAGCTGTTTTTT
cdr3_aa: CAISEPGSTGELFF

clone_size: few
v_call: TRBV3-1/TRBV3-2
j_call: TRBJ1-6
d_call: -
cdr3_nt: TGTGCCAGCAGCCATGGTGGGACCTGGGGAAATTCACCCCTCCACTTT
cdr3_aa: CASSHGGTWGNSPLHF

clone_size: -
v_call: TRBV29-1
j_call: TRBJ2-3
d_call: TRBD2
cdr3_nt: TGCAGCTCTCGGGAGGGGGAAATGGGAGATACGCAGTATTTT
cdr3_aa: CSSREGEMGDTQYF

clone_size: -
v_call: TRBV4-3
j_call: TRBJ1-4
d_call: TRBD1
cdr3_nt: TGCGCCAGCAGCCGGGACAGGGGAACTAATGAAAAACTGTTTTTT
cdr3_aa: CASSRDRGTNEKLFF

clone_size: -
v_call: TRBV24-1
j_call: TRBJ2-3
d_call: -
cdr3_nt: TGTGCCACCAGTGATCTTGACAGGGGAGGGACAGATACGCAGTATTTT
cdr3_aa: CATSDLDRGGTDTQYF

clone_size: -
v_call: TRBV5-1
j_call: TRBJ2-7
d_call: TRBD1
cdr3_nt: TGCGCCAGCAGCTGGGAGGGACAGGGGTTCAACGAGCAGTACTTC
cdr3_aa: CASSWEGQGFNEQYF

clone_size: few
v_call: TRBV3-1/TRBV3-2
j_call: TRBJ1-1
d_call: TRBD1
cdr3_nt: TGTGCCAGCAGCTGGGGACAGGGGTCGGGTGAAGCTTTCTTT
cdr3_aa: CASSWGQGSGEAFF

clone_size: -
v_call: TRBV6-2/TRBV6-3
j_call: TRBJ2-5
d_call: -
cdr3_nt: TGTGCCAGCAGTTACGCGGGGACCCAGTACTTC
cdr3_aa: CASSYAGTQYF

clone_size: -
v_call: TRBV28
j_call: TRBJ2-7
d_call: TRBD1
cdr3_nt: TGTGCCAGCAGTTTACGCCCCGGGACAGGGACCTACGAGCAGTACTTC
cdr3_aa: CASSLRPGTGTYEQYF

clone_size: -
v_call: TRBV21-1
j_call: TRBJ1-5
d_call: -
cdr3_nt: TGTGCCAGCAGCAAAGGGAGAGGCAATCAGCCCCAGCATTTT
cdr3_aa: CASSKGRGNQPQHF

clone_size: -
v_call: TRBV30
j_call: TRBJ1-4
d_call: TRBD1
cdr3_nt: TGTGCCTGGAACGACAGGGGGGTTGAAAAACTGTTTTTT
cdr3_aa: CAWNDRGVEKLFF

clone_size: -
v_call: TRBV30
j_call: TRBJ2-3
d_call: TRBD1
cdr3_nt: TGTGCCTGGAGCCAGGACAGGGGAAAACTTGGTACGCAGTATTTT
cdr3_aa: CAWSQDRGKLGTQYF

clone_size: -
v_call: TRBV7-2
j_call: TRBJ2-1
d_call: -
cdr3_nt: TGTGCCAGCAGCTTTAGGCGGGGAGGTGAGCAGTTCTTC
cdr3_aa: CASSFRRGGEQFF

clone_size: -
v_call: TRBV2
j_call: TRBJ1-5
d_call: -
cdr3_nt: TGTGCCAGCCGACAGATTTTTGGGGATCAGCCCCAGCATTTT
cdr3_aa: CASRQIFGDQPQHF

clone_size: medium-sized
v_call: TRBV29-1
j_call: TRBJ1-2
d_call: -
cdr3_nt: TGCAGCGCCCCCGCCGGGGACTATGGCTACACCTTC
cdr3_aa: CSAPAGDYGYTF

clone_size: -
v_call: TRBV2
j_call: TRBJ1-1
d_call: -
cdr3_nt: TGTGCCAGCACGGGGGGTTTGAACACTGAAGCTTTCTTT
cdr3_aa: CASTGGLNTEAFF

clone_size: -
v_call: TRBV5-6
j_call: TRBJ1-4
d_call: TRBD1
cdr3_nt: TGTGCCAGCAGCTTTGGACAGGGAAGGGAAAAACTGTTTTTT
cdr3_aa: CASSFGQGREKLFF

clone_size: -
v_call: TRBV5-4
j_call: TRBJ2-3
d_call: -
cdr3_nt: TGTGCCAGCAGCTTGAAGGGGAGCACAGATACGCAGTATTTT
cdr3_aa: CASSLKGSTDTQYF